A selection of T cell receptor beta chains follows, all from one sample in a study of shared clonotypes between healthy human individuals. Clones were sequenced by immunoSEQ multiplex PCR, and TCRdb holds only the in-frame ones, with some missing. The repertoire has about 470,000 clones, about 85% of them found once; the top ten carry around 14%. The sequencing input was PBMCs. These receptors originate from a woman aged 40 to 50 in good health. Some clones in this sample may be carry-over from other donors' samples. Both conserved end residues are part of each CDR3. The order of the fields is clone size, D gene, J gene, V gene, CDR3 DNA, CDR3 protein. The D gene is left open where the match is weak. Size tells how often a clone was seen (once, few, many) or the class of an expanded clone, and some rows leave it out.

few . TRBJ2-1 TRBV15 TGTGCCACCAGCTTCTCTTCGTCCTACAATGAGCAGTTCTTC CATSFSSSYNEQFF
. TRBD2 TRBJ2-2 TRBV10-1 TGCGCCAGCTCTAGCGGGAGGGCGAGGACCGGGGAGCTGTTTTTT CASSSGRARTGELFF
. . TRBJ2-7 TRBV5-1 TGCGCCAGCAGCGCGGGATGGGGCGGTACCTACGAGCAGTACTTC CASSAGWGGTYEQYF
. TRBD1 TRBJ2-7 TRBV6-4 TGTGCCAGCAGTGTCGACAGGGGGCACGAGCAGTACTTC CASSVDRGHEQYF
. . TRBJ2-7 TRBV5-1 TGCGCCAGCAGTTGGAACAGCCCCTACGAGCAGTACTTC CASSWNSPYEQYF
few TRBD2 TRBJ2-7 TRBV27 TGTGCCAGCAGTTTCTCGAGACCGACTAGCGGGAGAACCTACGAGCAGTACTTC CASSFSRPTSGRTYEQYF
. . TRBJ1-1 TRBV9 TGTGCCAGCAGCGGTTCGGGGGCGAACACTGAAGCTTTCTTT CASSGSGANTEAFF
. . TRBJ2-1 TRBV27 TGTGCCAGCAGTCTCAGGGGTAATGAGCAGTTCTTC CASSLRGNEQFF
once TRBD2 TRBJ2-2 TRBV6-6 TGTGCCAGCAGTCACCATGCGGGAGTATCCGGGGAGCTGTTTTTT CASSHHAGVSGELFF
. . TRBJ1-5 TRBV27 TGTGCCAGCAGACCAACATTCGACAGGCCATCAGAACGCAATCAGCCCCAGCATTTT CASRPTFDRPSERNQPQHF
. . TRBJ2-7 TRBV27 TGTGCCAGCAGTTTCTCGGGGTCGGGCGAGCAGTACTTC CASSFSGSGEQYF
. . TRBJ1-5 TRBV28 TGTGCCAGCAGCCATAACCCCCCTGGGCAGGATATTAGCAATCAGCCCCAGCATTTT CASSHNPPGQDISNQPQHF
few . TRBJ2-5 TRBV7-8 TGTGCCAGCAGCGGACCGGACGGGTATTCAGAGACCCAGTACTTC CASSGPDGYSETQYF
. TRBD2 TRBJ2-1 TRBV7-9 TGTGCCAGCAGCTTAGGGCTAGCGGGACCTCGCTCCTACAATGAGCAGTTCTTC CASSLGLAGPRSYNEQFF
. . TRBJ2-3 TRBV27 TGTGCCAGCAGTTTGGCAGGCACAGATACGCAGTATTTT CASSLAGTDTQYF
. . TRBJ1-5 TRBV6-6 TGTGCCAGCAGTGCCTCGAATCAGCCCCAGCATTTT CASSASNQPQHF
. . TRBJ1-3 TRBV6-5 TGTGCCAGCAGTTCCGCTCTCTCTGGAAACACCATATATTTT CASSSALSGNTIYF
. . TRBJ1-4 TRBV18 TGTGCCAGCTCACCGGTCCCCACTAATGAAAAACTGTTTTTT CASSPVPTNEKLFF
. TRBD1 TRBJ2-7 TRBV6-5 TGTGCCAGCAGGGGACAGGGGCGCTACGAGCAGTACTTC CASRGQGRYEQYF
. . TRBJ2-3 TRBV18 TGTGCCAGCTCGGAACAACCCTCCCGCACAGATACGCAGTATTTT CASSEQPSRTDTQYF
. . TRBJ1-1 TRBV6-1 TGTGCCAGCAGCCAAAGGGGAGGGAACACTGAAGCTTTCTTT CASSQRGGNTEAFF
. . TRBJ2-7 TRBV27 TGTGCCAGCAGTTCCGGGGTGGATGAGCAGTACTTC CASSSGVDEQYF
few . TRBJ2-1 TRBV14 TGTGCCAGCAGCCCTGGAAACTACAATGAGCAGTTCTTC CASSPGNYNEQFF
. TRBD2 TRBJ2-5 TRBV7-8 TGTGCCAGCAGCTCGGGACTAGCGGGAGGCTCGGGGGTAGAGACCCAGTACTTC CASSSGLAGGSGVETQYF
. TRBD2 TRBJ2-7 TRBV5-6 TGTGCCAGCAATCTAGCGGGAATCAATAGACCCTACGAGCAGTACTTC CASNLAGINRPYEQYF
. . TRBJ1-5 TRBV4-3 TGCGCCAGCAGCGTGGACAGTAGCAATCAGCCCCAGCATTTT CASSVDSSNQPQHF
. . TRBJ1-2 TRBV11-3 TGTGCCAGCAGCTTATCCGGCTATGGCTACACCTTC CASSLSGYGYTF
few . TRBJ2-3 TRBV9 TGTGCCAGCAGCGTAGCCGAAGGGGGCACAGATACGCAGTATTTT CASSVAEGGTDTQYF
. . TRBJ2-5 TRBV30 TGTGCCTGGACCACGGCAGCCTGGGGGACCCAGTACTTC CAWTTAAWGTQYF
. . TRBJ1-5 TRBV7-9 TGTGCCAGCAGCTTCGATGGGGCCAATCAGCCCCAGCATTTT CASSFDGANQPQHF
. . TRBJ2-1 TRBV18 TGTGCCAGCTCACCGTGGAGGGAGTCAGGGGGTGAGCAGTTCTTC CASSPWRESGGEQFF
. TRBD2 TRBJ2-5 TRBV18 TGTGCCAGCTCGCCCATGTGGCGGGAGGACTGGATGGAGACCCAGTACTTC CASSPMWREDWMETQYF
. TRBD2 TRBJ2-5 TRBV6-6 TGTGCCAGCACCTTACTAGCGGGAGGGGTAGAGACCCAGTACTTC CASTLLAGGVETQYF
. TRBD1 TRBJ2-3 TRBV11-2 TGTGCCAGCAGCGTCACAGGGGGCGGGGATACGCAGTATTTT CASSVTGGGDTQYF
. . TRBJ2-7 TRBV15 TGTGCCACCAGACCGGGAACCACCTACGAGCAGTACTTC CATRPGTTYEQYF
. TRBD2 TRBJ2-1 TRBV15 TGTGCCACCAGCATCTCGGGACTAGCGGAGGTCAATGAGCAGTTCTTC CATSISGLAEVNEQFF
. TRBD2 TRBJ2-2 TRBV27 TGTGCCAGCAGGACGGCTAGCGGGTTACACGGGGAGCTGTTTTTT CASRTASGLHGELFF
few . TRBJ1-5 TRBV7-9 TGTGCCAGCAGCCCGGGAGGGGGAGGCAATCAGCCCCAGCATTTT CASSPGGGGNQPQHF